What follows are 4 T cell receptor beta chains derived from one specimen sequenced in a study of cytomegalovirus exposure and HLA in healthy donors. The PCR was carried out with 60 Vbeta primers and 13 Jbeta primers. The data were produced by immunoSEQ multiplex PCR, yet TCRdb's version contains in-frame clones alone and is incomplete. The sample records over 150,000 clones, 80% being singletons. What was sequenced was PBMCs. The receptors were gathered from a man aged 18 to 29 in good health and CMV-seropositive.

The chain recombines TRBV27 with TRBJ2-5; no reliable D call. The CDR3 loop spans 14 amino acids. Trimming left V 6 bases short and J 5 bases short, with 16 bases between. Per germline, CDR1 MNHEY and CDR2 SMNVEV (reference sequence). The CDR3 DNA follows: TGTGCCAGCAGCCCCTATGGGCTTCAGGAGACCCAGTACTTC. This codes for CASSPYGLQETQYF.

V and J are TRBV7-2 and TRBJ2-1; 7 nucleotides agree with TRBD2. In germline, CDR1 is SGHTA, CDR2 FQGNSA. V trimming: 1 base; J trimming: 5 bases; junction bases outside the gene matches: 8. The CDR3 extends over 16 amino acids. The CDR3 here is CASSLGGGGTNNEQFF. In DNA, the CDR3 is TGTGCCAGCAGCTTAGGGGGCGGGGGAACTAACAATGAGCAGTTCTTC.

V gene TRBV6-5 combines with J gene TRBJ1-3; D might be TRBD1 (5 bases). The germline V gene encodes CDR1 MNHEY and CDR2 SVGAGI. Trimming took off 6 bases at V and 8 bases at J, with 14 bases between the two ends. This CDR3 is 13 amino acids long. In DNA, the CDR3 is TGTGCCAGCAGGAGGGCGGGGGTGGACACCATATATTTT. It is translated as CASRRAGVDTIYF.

The V call is TRBV18, the J call TRBJ1-4; D gene uncertain. This CDR3 contains 13 residues. The germline gives CDR1 KGHSH, CDR2 LQKENI. Trimming removed 3 bases from V and 8 bases from J, with 10 bases in between. The CDR3 DNA reads TGTGCCAGCTCACCCCCAGGCAGGGAAAAACTGTTTTTT. As protein: CASSPPGREKLFF.